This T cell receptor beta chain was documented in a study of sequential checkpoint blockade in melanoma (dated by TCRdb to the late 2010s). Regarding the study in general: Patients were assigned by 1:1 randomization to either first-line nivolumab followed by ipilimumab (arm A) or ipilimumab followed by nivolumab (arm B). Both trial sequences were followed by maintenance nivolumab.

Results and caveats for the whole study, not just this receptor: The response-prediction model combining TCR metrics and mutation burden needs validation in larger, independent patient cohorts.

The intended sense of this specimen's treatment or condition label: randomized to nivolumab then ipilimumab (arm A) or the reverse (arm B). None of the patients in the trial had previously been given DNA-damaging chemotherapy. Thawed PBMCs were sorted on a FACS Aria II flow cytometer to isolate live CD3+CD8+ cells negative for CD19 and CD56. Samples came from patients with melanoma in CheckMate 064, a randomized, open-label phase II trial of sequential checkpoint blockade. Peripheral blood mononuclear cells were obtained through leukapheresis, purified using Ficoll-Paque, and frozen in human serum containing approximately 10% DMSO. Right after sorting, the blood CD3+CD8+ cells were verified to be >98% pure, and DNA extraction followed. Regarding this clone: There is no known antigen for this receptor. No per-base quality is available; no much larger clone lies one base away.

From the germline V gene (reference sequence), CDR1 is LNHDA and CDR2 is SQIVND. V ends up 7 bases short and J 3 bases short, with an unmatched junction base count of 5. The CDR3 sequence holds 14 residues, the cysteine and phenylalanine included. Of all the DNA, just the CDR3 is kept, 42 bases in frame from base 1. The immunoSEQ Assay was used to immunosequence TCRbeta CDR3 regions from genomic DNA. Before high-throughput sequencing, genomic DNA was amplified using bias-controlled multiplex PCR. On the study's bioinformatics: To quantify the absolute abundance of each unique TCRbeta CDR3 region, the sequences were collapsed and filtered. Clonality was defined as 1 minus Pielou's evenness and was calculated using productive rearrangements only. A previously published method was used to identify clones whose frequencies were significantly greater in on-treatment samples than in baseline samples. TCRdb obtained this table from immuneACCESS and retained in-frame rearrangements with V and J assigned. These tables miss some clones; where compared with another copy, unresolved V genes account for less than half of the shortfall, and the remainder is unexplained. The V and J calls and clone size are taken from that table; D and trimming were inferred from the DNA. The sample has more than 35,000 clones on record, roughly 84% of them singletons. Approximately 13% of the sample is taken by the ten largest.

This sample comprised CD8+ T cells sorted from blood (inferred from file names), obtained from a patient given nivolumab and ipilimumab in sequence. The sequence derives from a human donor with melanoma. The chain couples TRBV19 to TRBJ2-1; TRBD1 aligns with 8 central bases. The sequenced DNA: TGTGCCAGTACGCTCGGACAGGGCTACAATGAGCAGTTCTTC. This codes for CASTLGQGYNEQFF.